This TCR beta chain derives from a study of PD-L1 blockade in urothelial cancer. Study details: Per blood sample, T cells had a median of roughly 150,000.

Between the trimmed V and J ends, which lost 4 bases and 4 bases, there was a span of 8 bases. This CDR3 region has 12 residues. Germline CDR1 and CDR2: SNHLY and FYNNEI. The data were produced by immunoSEQ multiplex PCR, yet TCRdb's version contains in-frame clones alone and is incomplete. The sample lists tens of thousands of clones; approximately 88% were seen once. Sample time point: pretreatment peripheral blood. This sample comprised PBMCs, obtained around atezolizumab (anti-PD-L1) treatment. The V call is TRBV2, the J call TRBJ2-7, with TRBD1 as a possible D gene (5 bases). The TCR sequence derives from a woman in her sixties or seventies with urothelial cancer. The CDR3: CASSGQGYEQYF. The CDR3 DNA follows: TGTGCCAGCAGTGGGCAGGGTTACGAGCAGTACTTC.